The rows below give T cell receptor beta chains drawn from one sample of a study of shared clonotypes between healthy human individuals. Generated by immunoSEQ multiplex PCR, the TCRdb table keeps only in-frame clones and is missing some. The sample lists some 2,400,000 clones; 95% were seen once. The sequencing sample was made of naive CD4+ T cells sorted from blood. These receptors all stem from a man between 18 and 29 years old in good health. The CDR3 runs from the conserved cysteine through the conserved F or W. Fields, in order: V gene, J gene, D gene, clone size, CDR3 protein, CDR3 DNA. The D gene is left open where the match is weak. Size is omitted from some rows. Given values are once, few, many or a class for expanded clones.

TRBV11-3,TRBJ2-3,.,.,CASSLGLAGGPDTQYF,TGTGCCAGCAGCCTCGGACTCGCTGGGGGCCCAGATACGCAGTATTTT
TRBV9,TRBJ2-1,.,.,CASSVTSPNEQFF,TGTGCCAGCAGCGTAACTTCACCCAATGAGCAGTTCTTC
TRBV27,TRBJ1-6,TRBD1,.,CASRNRDRGEPLHF,TGTGCCAGCAGAAACCGGGACAGGGGTGAACCCCTCCACTTT
TRBV30,TRBJ1-6,.,.,CAWSVAGGGSPLHF,TGTGCCTGGAGTGTGGCGGGCGGAGGTTCACCCCTCCACTTT
TRBV28,TRBJ1-5,TRBD1,.,CASTSTGVFNQPQHF,TGTGCCAGCACCTCGACAGGGGTCTTCAATCAGCCCCAGCATTTT
TRBV4-1,TRBJ2-7,TRBD2,.,CASSQASGGALGSEQYF,TGCGCCAGCAGCCAAGCGAGCGGGGGGGCCTTAGGGAGCGAGCAGTACTTC
TRBV5-1,TRBJ1-5,.,once,CASSLGVGNQPQHF,TGCGCCAGCAGCTTAGGGGTCGGCAATCAGCCCCAGCATTTT
TRBV13,TRBJ2-3,TRBD2,.,CASSFRGLAGVTDTQYF,TGTGCCAGCAGCTTTCGTGGGCTAGCGGGGGTCACAGATACGCAGTATTTT
TRBV11-2,TRBJ1-1,.,once,CASSLRFRQGVPEAFF,TGTGCCAGCAGCTTACGGTTTCGGCAGGGAGTACCTGAAGCTTTCTTT
TRBV7-9,TRBJ1-2,TRBD1,.,CASSLAGKQGDGYTF,TGTGCCAGCAGCTTAGCGGGAAAACAGGGGGATGGCTACACCTTC
TRBV5-1,TRBJ1-3,.,.,CASSPGTSGNTIYF,TGCGCCAGCAGCCCTGGGACTTCTGGAAACACCATATATTTT
TRBV12-5,TRBJ2-5,.,.,CASGQTGSRTQYF,TGTGCTAGTGGACAAACTGGGAGTAGGACCCAGTACTTC
TRBV10-3,TRBJ1-2,TRBD1,.,CAISAEDRANYGYTF,TGTGCCATCAGTGCCGAGGACAGGGCTAACTATGGCTACACCTTC
TRBV6-6,TRBJ1-2,.,.,CASLRTVNLAYGYTF,TGTGCCAGTCTCCGGACCGTTAATCTGGCCTATGGCTACACCTTC
TRBV6-6,TRBJ2-2,.,.,CASRDRSPNTGELFF,TGTGCCAGCAGGGACAGATCCCCGAACACCGGGGAGCTGTTTTTT
TRBV6-6,TRBJ2-5,TRBD1,.,CASTDPGQGETQYF,TGTGCCAGCACAGACCCGGGACAGGGGGAGACCCAGTACTTC
TRBV12-5,TRBJ2-1,.,.,CASGLGAPYNEQFF,TGTGCTAGTGGTTTAGGGGCCCCCTACAATGAGCAGTTCTTC
TRBV30,TRBJ1-3,.,.,CAWSDGGNTIYF,TGTGCCTGGAGCGACGGGGGAAACACCATATATTTT
TRBV19,TRBJ2-2,.,.,CASSIGHTNTGELFF,TGTGCCAGTAGTATAGGCCATACGAACACCGGGGAGCTGTTTTTT
TRBV5-1,TRBJ2-7,.,.,CASSSRDIPYEQYF,TGCGCCAGCAGCTCCCGGGACATTCCCTACGAGCAGTACTTC
TRBV14,TRBJ2-5,TRBD2,.,CASSARLAGKETQYF,TGTGCCAGCAGCGCACGACTAGCGGGAAAAGAGACCCAGTACTTC
TRBV5-1,TRBJ2-3,.,.,CASSRNRDDTDTQYF,TGCGCCAGCAGCAGGAACAGGGATGACACAGATACGCAGTATTTT
TRBV7-9,TRBJ1-2,.,.,CASGAGDSSVGGYTF,TGTGCCAGCGGCGCAGGGGACTCCTCGGTTGGTGGCTACACCTTC
TRBV12-5,TRBJ1-5,.,.,CASGLEAQPQHF,TGTGCTAGTGGTTTGGAAGCTCAGCCCCAGCATTTT
TRBV29-1,TRBJ2-5,TRBD2,.,CSVLPLGLAEETQYF,TGCAGCGTCCTACCCCTCGGACTAGCGGAAGAGACCCAGTACTTC
TRBV7-2,TRBJ2-5,TRBD2,.,CASSLWGPSGVQETQYF,TGTGCCAGCAGCTTATGGGGGCCTAGCGGGGTCCAAGAGACCCAGTACTTC
TRBV5-1,TRBJ2-7,.,.,CASSFGTTEQYF,TGCGCCAGCAGCTTTGGAACTACAGAGCAGTACTTC
TRBV9,TRBJ2-3,.,.,CASSDTTDTQYF,TGTGCCAGCAGCGACACTACAGATACGCAGTATTTT
TRBV4-1,TRBJ2-1,TRBD1,.,CASSLLGTGDNEQFF,TGCGCCAGCAGCCTCCTAGGGACAGGGGACAATGAGCAGTTCTTC
TRBV7-2,TRBJ2-7,.,.,CASSDRNPYEQYF,TGTGCCAGCAGCGATAGGAATCCTTACGAGCAGTACTTC
TRBV7-2,TRBJ2-7,.,.,CASSLALFPAPSYEQYF,TGTGCCAGCAGCTTAGCCCTATTCCCGGCCCCCTCCTACGAGCAGTACTTC
TRBV4-3,TRBJ1-6,.,.,CASRDSSKGSPLHF,TGCGCCAGCAGGGACTCATCGAAGGGTTCACCCCTCCACTTT
TRBV25-1,TRBJ1-2,.,.,CASSGSGYGYTF,TGTGCCAGCAGTGGTAGCGGTTATGGCTACACCTTC
TRBV6-5,TRBJ1-1,.,.,CASSLGVNTEAFF,TGTGCCAGCAGCCTGGGAGTTAACACTGAAGCTTTCTTT
TRBV9,TRBJ2-7,TRBD2,once,CASSVGLAGEGVEQYF,TGTGCCAGCAGCGTGGGACTAGCGGGAGAAGGCGTCGAGCAGTACTTC
TRBV4-3,TRBJ2-1,.,.,CASSQETELAGYNEQFF,TGCGCCAGCAGCCAAGAAACGGAACTAGCAGGCTACAATGAGCAGTTCTTC
TRBV6-5,TRBJ1-1,.,.,CASSRGVKENTEAFF,TGTGCCAGCAGTCGAGGAGTAAAGGAGAACACTGAAGCTTTCTTT
TRBV10-3,TRBJ1-1,TRBD1,.,CATLPGQGAGTEAFF,TGTGCCACCCTTCCTGGACAGGGGGCCGGAACTGAAGCTTTCTTT
TRBV7-9,TRBJ1-1,TRBD1,once,CASSLVTGVNTEAFF,TGTGCCAGCAGCTTAGTTACAGGGGTGAACACTGAAGCTTTCTTT
TRBV5-1,TRBJ2-1,TRBD1,.,CASSPGTGEGNEQFF,TGCGCCAGCAGCCCCGGGACAGGGGAGGGGAATGAGCAGTTCTTC
TRBV10-3,TRBJ2-7,.,.,CAISESGSGIVHEQYF,TGTGCCATCAGTGAGTCTGGGAGCGGCATCGTTCACGAGCAGTACTTC
TRBV30,TRBJ1-5,TRBD1,.,CAWNGQAIEPQHF,TGTGCCTGGAACGGACAGGCTATCGAGCCCCAGCATTTT
TRBV2,TRBJ2-2,TRBD2,.,CASSGLAGVGTGELFF,TGTGCCAGCAGCGGACTAGCGGGAGTAGGCACCGGGGAGCTGTTTTTT
TRBV9,TRBJ1-2,.,.,CASSYGLNYGYTF,TGTGCCAGCAGCTACGGACTGAACTATGGCTACACCTTC
TRBV28,TRBJ2-6,.,once,CASSLAGANVLTF,TGTGCCAGCAGTTTAGCTGGGGCCAACGTCCTGACTTTC
TRBV5-1,TRBJ2-7,.,.,CASRRLAEPPYEQYF,TGCGCCAGCCGGAGACTTGCCGAGCCTCCCTACGAGCAGTACTTC
TRBV6-1,TRBJ1-2,.,.,CASSEAGYSYTF,TGTGCCAGCAGTGAGGCCGGATATAGCTACACCTTC
TRBV6-6,TRBJ2-5,.,.,CASSGSYKETQYF,TGTGCCAGCAGTGGTTCCTACAAAGAGACCCAGTACTTC
TRBV19,TRBJ1-3,.,.,CASSMFGTSSGNTIYF,TGTGCCAGTAGTATGTTCGGCACGAGCTCTGGAAACACCATATATTTT
TRBV5-1,TRBJ2-7,TRBD2,.,CASSLAVTSGAHEQYF,TGCGCCAGCAGCTTGGCCGTGACTAGCGGGGCCCACGAGCAGTACTTC
TRBV6-5,TRBJ1-4,.,once,CASGGQGREKLFF,TGTGCCAGCGGAGGGCAGGGTCGAGAAAAACTGTTTTTT
TRBV27,TRBJ2-2,TRBD2,.,CASSFQRGNTGELFF,TGTGCCAGCAGTTTCCAGCGGGGTAACACCGGGGAGCTGTTTTTT
TRBV18,TRBJ1-1,.,.,CASSEGRNPEAFF,TGTGCCAGTTCAGAGGGGAGAAACCCTGAAGCTTTCTTT
TRBV27,TRBJ1-1,.,few,CASSSAGNTEAFF,TGTGCCAGCAGTTCGGCAGGGAACACTGAAGCTTTCTTT
TRBV27,TRBJ1-6,TRBD1,.,CASSLGTLTGPSPLHF,TGTGCCAGCAGTTTAGGCACTTTGACAGGGCCTTCACCCCTCCACTTT